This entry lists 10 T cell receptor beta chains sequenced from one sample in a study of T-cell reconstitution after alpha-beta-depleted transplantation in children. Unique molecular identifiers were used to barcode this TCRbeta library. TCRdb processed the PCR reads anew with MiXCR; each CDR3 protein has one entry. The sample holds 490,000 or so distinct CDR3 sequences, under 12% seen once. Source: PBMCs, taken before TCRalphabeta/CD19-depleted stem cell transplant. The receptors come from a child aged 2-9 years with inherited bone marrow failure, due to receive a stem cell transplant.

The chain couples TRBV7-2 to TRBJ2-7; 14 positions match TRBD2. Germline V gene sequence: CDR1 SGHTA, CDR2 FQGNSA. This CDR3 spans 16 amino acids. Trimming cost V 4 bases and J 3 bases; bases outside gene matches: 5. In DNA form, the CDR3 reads TGTGCCAGCAGCTCAGGACTAGCGGGAGGTGGCTACGAGCAGTACTTC. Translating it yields CASSSGLAGGGYEQYF.

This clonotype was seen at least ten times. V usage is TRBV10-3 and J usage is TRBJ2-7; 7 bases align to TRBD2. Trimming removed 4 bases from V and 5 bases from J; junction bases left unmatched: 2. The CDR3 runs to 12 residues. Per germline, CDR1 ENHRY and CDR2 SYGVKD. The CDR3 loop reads CAISGTRNEQYF. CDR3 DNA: TGTGCCATCAGTGGGACTAGGAACGAGCAGTACTTC.

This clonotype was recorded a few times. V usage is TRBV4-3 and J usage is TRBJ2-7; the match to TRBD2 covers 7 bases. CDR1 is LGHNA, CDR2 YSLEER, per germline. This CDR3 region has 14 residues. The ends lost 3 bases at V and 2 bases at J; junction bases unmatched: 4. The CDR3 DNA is TGCGCCAGCAGCCACGGACTAGGAACCTACGAGCAGTACTTC. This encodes CASSHGLGTYEQYF.

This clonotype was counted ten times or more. The CDR3 nucleotides are TGTGCCACCAGTGATAGTGCCCTTCCGAACATTCAGTACTTC. It codes for CATSDSALPNIQYF. The chain is built from TRBV24-1 and TRBJ2-4; no reliable D call. This CDR3 is 14 amino acids long. Germline CDR1 KGHDR, CDR2 SFDVKD. Trimming cost V 3 bases and J 7 bases, with 12 bases left between them.

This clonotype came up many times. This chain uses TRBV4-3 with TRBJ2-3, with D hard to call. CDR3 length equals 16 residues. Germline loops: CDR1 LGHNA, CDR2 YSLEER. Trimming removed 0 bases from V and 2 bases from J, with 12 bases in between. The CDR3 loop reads CASSQEAAGYTDTQYF. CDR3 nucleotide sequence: TGCGCCAGCAGCCAAGAAGCAGCAGGATACACAGATACGCAGTATTTT.

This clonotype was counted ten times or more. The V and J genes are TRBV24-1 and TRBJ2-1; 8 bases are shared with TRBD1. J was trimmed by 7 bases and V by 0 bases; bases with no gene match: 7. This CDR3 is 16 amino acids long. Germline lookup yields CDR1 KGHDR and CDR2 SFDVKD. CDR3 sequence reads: CATSDLPGGKKNEQFF. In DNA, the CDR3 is TGTGCCACCAGTGATTTGCCAGGGGGCAAAAAAAATGAGCAGTTCTTC.

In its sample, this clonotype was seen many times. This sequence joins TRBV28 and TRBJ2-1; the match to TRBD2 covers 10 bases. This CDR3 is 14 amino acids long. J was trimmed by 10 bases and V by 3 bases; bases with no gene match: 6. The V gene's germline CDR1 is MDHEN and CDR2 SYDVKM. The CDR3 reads CASSFWTSGTEQFF. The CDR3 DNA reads TGTGCCAGCAGTTTCTGGACTAGCGGAACGGAGCAGTTCTTC.

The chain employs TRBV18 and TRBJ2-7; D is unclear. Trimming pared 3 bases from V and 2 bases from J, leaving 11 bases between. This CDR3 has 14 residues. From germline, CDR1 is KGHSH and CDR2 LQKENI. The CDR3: CASSPPSAPYEQYF. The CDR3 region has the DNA TGTGCCAGCTCACCGCCCTCTGCGCCCTACGAGCAGTACTTC. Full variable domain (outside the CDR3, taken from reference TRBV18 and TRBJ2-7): NAGVMQNPRHLVRRRGQEARLRCSPMKGHSHVYWYRQLPEEGLKFMVYLQKENIIDESGMPKERFSAEFPKEGPSILRIQQVVRGDSAAYFCASSPPSAPYEQYFGPGTRLTVT.

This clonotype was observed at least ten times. In DNA, the CDR3 is TGTGCCAGCAGCGTAACAAGCGGGAGTGGGTACGAGCAGTACTTC. This encodes CASSVTSGSGYEQYF. The gene calls are TRBV9 and TRBJ2-7; TRBD2 matches 8 bases. V shed 1 base, J shed 4 bases, and the junction held 7 bases outside the gene matches. This CDR3 has 15 residues. Germline assignment: CDR1 SGDLS and CDR2 YYNGEE. The variable domain in full, completed from reference TRBV9 and TRBJ2-7, reads DSGVTQTPKHLITATGQRVTLRCSPRSGDLSVYWYQQSLDQGLQFLIQYYNGEERAKGNILERFSAQQFPDLHSELNLSSLELGDSALYFCASSVTSGSGYEQYFGPGTRLTVT.

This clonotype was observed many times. The CDR3 loop reads CASSFKGLDKYEQYF. The CDR3 DNA is TGCGCCAGCAGCTTTAAGGGACTAGATAAGTACGAGCAGTACTTC. The V gene is TRBV5-1, the J gene TRBJ2-7; 8 bases match TRBD2. The CDR3 contains 15 residues. The germline V gene has CDR1 SGHRS and CDR2 YFSETQ. V was clipped by 2 bases and J by 4 bases; unmatched bases: 8.